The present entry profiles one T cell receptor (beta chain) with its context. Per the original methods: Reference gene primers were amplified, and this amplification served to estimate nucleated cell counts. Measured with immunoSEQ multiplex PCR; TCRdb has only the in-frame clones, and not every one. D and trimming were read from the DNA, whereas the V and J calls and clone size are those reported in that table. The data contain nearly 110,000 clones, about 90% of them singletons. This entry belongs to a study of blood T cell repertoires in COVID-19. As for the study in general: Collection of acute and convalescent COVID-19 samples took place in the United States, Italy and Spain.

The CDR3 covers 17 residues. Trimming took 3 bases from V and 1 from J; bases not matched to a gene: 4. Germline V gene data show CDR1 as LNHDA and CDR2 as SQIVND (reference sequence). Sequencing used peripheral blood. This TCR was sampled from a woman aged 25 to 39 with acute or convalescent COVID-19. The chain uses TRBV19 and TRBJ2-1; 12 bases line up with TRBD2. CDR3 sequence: CASSILAGGVSYNEQFF. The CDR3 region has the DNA TGTGCCAGTAGTATCCTAGCGGGAGGGGTTTCCTACAATGAGCAGTTCTTC.